Below are 8 T cell receptor beta chains sequenced from a single sample in a study of T cells in Graves' hyperthyroidism and ophthalmopathy. Amplification of TCR beta CDR3 regions used RNA as the template. The HTBI set primed first-round TCR CDR3 RT-PCR. TCRdb recomputed calls from the multiplex PCR reads with MiXCR, one row per CDR3 protein. The sample gives around 800,000 distinct CDR3 sequences, 38% of which show up once; 7.5% to 9.5% is in the top ten. Sample: blood. These receptors were collected from a man aged 18 to 29 with Graves' hyperthyroidism.

The chain couples TRBV18 to TRBJ1-1, with 8 bases that match TRBD1. The CDR3 is 16 residues long. Germline lookup yields CDR1 KGHSH and CDR2 LQKENI. The V and J ends lost 3 bases and 4 bases, in that order; junction bases with no gene match: 10. The CDR3 loop is CASSPLKGTGGTEAFF. Here the CDR3 DNA reads TGTGCCAGCTCACCTCTCAAAGGAACAGGGGGCACTGAAGCTTTCTTT.

This clonotype was observed a handful of times. This chain uses TRBV4-1 with TRBJ2-7, with D unclear. Trimming left V 1 base short and J 2 bases short, with 6 bases between. CDR1 and CDR2 from the germline V gene are MGHRA and YSYEKL. The CDR3 is 13 residues long. CDR3 nucleotide sequence: TGCGCCAGCAGCCAAGGAAAGGCCTACGAGCAGTACTTC. As protein: CASSQGKAYEQYF.

This clonotype was picked up a small number of times. Here the CDR3 DNA reads TGCAGCTTCCAATCGGGACTAGCGGGAGAGACCCAGTACTTC. Translating it yields CSFQSGLAGETQYF. The chain combines TRBV29-1 with TRBJ2-5; TRBD2 agrees at 12 bases. Trimming at V came to 8 bases and at J to 4 bases, leaving 8 bases not matched to a gene. The CDR3 covers 14 residues. Germline V gene sequence: CDR1 SQVTM, CDR2 ANQGSEA.

The chain uses TRBV12-3 or TRBV12-4 and TRBJ2-5, with TRBD1 matching 8 bases. There are 16 residues in the CDR3. The V gene end was trimmed by 5 bases and the J gene end by 0 bases; junction bases not matched to a gene: 8. CDR3 bases: TGTGCCAGCAGTCCCCGGACAGGGTCTGACCAAGAGACCCAGTACTTC. Translated, it gives CASSPRTGSDQETQYF.

The CDR3 loop is CASSALAWGGEQYF. The CDR3 region has the DNA TGTGCCAGCAGTGCCCTGGCCTGGGGCGGGGAGCAGTACTTC. The rearrangement links TRBV2 to TRBJ2-7; D may correspond to TRBD1 or TRBD2 (5 bases each). CDR3 length equals 14 residues. Trimming left V 4 bases short and J 7 bases short, with 17 bases between. Germline CDR1 reads SNHLY; CDR2 reads FYNNEI.

The V and J genes are TRBV11-2 and TRBJ2-6; D perhaps matches TRBD2 (5 bases). The germline V and J ends were trimmed by 7 bases and 6 bases, with 19 bases remaining between them. Germline V gene lookup returns CDR1 SGHAT and CDR2 FQNNGV. The CDR3 is 16 amino acids. In nucleotides, the CDR3 is TGTGCCAGCAACTCATCAGGACGGACTGAGGCCAACGTCCTGACTTTC. Translation gives CASNSSGRTEANVLTF.

This clonotype has only a few counts. The junction shows a germline mismatch at one end, possibly a read error. This chain uses TRBV7-9 with TRBJ2-6; D unresolved. Germline lookup yields CDR1 SEHNR and CDR2 FQNEAQ (reference sequence). This CDR3 contains 14 residues. The CDR3 here is CASSQETGANVLTF. CDR3 in DNA: TGCGCCAGCAGCCAAGAGACCGGGGCCAACGTCCTGACTTTC.

This clonotype was seen at least ten times. As DNA, the CDR3 is TGTGCCAGCAGCGTCGGCTACAAGAACACTGAAGCTTTCTTT. As protein: CASSVGYKNTEAFF. The chain links TRBV9 to TRBJ1-1; D remains unclear. Germline V gives CDR1 SGDLS, CDR2 YYNGEE. There are 14 residues in the CDR3. Trimming removed 2 bases at V and 1 base at J, with 9 bases between. Full variable domain (remainder filled in from reference TRBV9 and TRBJ1-1): DSGVTQTPKHLITATGQRVTLRCSPRSGDLSVYWYQQSLDQGLQFLIQYYNGEERAKGNILERFSAQQFPDLHSELNLSSLELGDSALYFCASSVGYKNTEAFFGQGTRLTVV.